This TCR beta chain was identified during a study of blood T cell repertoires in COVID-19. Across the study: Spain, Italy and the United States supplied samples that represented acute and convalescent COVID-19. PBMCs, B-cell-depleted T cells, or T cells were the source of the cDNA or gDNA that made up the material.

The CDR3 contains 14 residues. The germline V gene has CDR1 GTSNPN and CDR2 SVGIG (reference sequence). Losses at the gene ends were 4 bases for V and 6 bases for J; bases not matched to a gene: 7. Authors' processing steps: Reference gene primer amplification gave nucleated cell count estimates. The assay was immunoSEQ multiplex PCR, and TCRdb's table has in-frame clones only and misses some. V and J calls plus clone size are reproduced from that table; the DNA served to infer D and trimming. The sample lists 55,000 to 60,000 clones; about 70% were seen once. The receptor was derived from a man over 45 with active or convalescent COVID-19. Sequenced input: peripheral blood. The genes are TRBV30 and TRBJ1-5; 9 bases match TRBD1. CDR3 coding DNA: TGTGCCTGGACCCCGGACAGGGGAGGTCAGCCCCAGCATTTT. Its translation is CAWTPDRGGQPQHF.